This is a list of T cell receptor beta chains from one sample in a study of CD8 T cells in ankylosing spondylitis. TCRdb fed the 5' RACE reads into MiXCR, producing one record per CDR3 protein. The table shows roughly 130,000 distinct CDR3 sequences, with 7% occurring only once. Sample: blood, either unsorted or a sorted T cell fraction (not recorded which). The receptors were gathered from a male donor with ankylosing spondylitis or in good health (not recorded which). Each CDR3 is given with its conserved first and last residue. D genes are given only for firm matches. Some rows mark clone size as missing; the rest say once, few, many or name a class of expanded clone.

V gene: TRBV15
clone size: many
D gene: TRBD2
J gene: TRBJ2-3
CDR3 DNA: TGTGCCACCAGCAGAGAACTAGCGGGGAAGGATACGCAGTATTTT
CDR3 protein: CATSRELAGKDTQYF

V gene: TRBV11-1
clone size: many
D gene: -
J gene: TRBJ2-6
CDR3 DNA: TGTGCCAGCAGCTTAACGGGGTTCGGACACCATAGCTCTGGGGCCAACGTCCTGACTTTC
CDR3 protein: CASSLTGFGHHSSGANVLTF

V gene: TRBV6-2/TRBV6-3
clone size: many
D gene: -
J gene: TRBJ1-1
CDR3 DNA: TGTGCCAGCAGTCATGGACGGGGAGCTTTCTTT
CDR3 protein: CASSHGRGAFF

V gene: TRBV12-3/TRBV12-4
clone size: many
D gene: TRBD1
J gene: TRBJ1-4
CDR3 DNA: TGTGCCAGCAGTGCCGGGACAGGGCTTGAAAAACTGTTTTTT
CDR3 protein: CASSAGTGLEKLFF

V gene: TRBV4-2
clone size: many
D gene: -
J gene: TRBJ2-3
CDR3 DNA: TGTGCCAGCAGCCAAGAAACGGATACGCAGTATTTT
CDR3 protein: CASSQETDTQYF

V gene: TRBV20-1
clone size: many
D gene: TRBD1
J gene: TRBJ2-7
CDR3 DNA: TGCAGTGCCTCCGACAGGGTCGTTCTCGAGCAGTACTTC
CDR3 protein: CSASDRVVLEQYF

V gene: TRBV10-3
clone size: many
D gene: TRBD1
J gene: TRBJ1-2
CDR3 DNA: TGTGCCATCAGCAGACAGGGGGAGCCCTATGGCTACACCTTC
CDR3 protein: CAISRQGEPYGYTF

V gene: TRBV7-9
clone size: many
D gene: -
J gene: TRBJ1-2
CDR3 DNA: TGTGCCAGCAGCGCAGACGTAGGCTACACCTTC
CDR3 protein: CASSADVGYTF

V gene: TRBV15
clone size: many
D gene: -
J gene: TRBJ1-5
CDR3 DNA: TGTGCCACCAGCGCCCGTCACGATCAGCCCCAGCATTTT
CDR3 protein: CATSARHDQPQHF

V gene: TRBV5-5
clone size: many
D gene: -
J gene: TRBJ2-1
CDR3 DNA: TGTGCCAGCAGCTTGGTGGGGGCGCTTAATGAGCAGTTCTTC
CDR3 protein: CASSLVGALNEQFF

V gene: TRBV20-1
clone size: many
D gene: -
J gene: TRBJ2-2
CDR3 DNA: TGCAGTGCTAGAGATCGGGGGGCGGTTAGCACCGGGGAGCTGTTTTTT
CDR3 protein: CSARDRGAVSTGELFF

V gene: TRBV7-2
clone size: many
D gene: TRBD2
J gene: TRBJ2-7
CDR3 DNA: TGTGCCAGCAGCTTACTGGGACTAGCGTATCACGAGCAGTACTTC
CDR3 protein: CASSLLGLAYHEQYF

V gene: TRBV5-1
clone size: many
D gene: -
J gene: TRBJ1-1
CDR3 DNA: TGCGCCAGCAGCTTGGTGCAGATTAGGAACACTGAAGCTTTCTTT
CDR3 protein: CASSLVQIRNTEAFF

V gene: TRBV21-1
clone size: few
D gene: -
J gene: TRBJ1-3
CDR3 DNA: TGTGCCAGCAGCAAATTCGCGGTAACCTCTGGAAACACCATATATTTT
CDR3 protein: CASSKFAVTSGNTIYF

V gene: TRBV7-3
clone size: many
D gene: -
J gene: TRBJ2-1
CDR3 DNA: TGTGCCAGCAGCTTAAATGGGTCCCCCAATGAGCAGTTCTTC
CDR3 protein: CASSLNGSPNEQFF

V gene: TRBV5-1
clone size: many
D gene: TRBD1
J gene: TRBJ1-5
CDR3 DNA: TGCGCCAGCAGCCCCGGACAGGGGAATCAGCCCCAGCATTTT
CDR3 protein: CASSPGQGNQPQHF

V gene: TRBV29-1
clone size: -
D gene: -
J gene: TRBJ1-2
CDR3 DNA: TGCAGCGTTGATCTAGGAGGAGGCTATGGCTACACCTTC
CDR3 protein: CSVDLGGGYGYTF

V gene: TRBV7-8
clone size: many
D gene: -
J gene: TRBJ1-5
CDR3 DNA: TGTGCCAGCAGCTTAGTAAGCAGTCAAGGTCAGCCCCAGCATTTT
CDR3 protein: CASSLVSSQGQPQHF

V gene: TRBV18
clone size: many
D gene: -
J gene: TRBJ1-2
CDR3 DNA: TGTGCCAGCTCACCGGAAGGCTATGGCTACACCTTC
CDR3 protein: CASSPEGYGYTF

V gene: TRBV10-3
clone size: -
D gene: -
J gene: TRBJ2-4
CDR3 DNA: TGTGCCATCAGTGAGTCATTAGAGGCCGCTACCATTCAGTACTTC
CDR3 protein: CAISESLEAATIQYF

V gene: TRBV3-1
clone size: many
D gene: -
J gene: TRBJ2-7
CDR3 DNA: TGTGCCAGCAGCGCTGCGGGACAATACTACGAGCAGTACTTC
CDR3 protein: CASSAAGQYYEQYF

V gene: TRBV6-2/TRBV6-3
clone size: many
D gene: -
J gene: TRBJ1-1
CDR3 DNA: TGTGCCAGCAGTTACTCGGGGGGCACTGAAGCTTTCTTT
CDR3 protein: CASSYSGGTEAFF